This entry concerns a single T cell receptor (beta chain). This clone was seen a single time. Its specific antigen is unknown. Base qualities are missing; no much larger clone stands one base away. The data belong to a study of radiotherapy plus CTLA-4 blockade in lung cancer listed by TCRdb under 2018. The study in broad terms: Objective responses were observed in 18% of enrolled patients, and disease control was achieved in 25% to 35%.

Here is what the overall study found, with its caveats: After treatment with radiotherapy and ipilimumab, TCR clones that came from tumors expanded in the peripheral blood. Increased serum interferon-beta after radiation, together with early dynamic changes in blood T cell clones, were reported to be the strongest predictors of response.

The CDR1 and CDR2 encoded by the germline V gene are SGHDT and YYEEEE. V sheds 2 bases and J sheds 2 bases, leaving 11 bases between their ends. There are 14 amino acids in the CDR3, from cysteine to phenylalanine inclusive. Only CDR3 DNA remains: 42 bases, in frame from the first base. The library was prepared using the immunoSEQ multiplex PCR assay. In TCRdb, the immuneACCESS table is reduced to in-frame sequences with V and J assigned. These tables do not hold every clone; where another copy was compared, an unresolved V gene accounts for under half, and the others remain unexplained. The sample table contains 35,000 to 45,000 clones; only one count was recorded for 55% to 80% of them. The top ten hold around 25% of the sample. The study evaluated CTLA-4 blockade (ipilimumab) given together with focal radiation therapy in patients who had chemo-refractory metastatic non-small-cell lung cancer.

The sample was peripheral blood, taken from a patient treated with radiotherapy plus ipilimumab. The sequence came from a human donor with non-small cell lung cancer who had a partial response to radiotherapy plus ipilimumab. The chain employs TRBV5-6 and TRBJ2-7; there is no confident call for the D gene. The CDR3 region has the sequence CASSLRGPPYEQYF. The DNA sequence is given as TGTGCCAGCAGCTTACGTGGGCCGCCCTACGAGCAGTACTTC.